This T cell receptor beta chain derives from a study of blood T cells in healthy people across ages. General study points: Age brought a roughly linear fall in TCR beta diversity measured per million T cells. A greater number of naive CD4+ cells and higher diversity distinguished long-lived donors from aged donors.

Germline V gene lookup returns CDR1 SGHRS and CDR2 YFSETQ. Trimming removed 0 bases from V and 0 bases from J, with 15 bases in between. This CDR3 contains 17 residues. A second roughly 7 to 11 cycle PCR used barcoded and J-beta primers. Each of the cDNA molecules was tagged by a template-switch adaptor with 12 random nucleotides. TCRdb recomputed calls from the 5' RACE reads with MiXCR, one row per CDR3 protein. The sample includes about 1.6 million distinct CDR3 sequences, about 32% seen only once; the top ten take 11%. A word on this clonotype: The antigen is unknown.

The chain links TRBV5-1 to TRBJ1-2; D is possibly TRBD1 (5 bases). Sample: blood. The receptor comes from a woman in her 30s in good health. The CDR3 DNA is TGCGCCAGCAGCTTGGTGGCAGGGATGAAAGCTAACTATGGCTACACCTTC. Translation: CASSLVAGMKANYGYTF.